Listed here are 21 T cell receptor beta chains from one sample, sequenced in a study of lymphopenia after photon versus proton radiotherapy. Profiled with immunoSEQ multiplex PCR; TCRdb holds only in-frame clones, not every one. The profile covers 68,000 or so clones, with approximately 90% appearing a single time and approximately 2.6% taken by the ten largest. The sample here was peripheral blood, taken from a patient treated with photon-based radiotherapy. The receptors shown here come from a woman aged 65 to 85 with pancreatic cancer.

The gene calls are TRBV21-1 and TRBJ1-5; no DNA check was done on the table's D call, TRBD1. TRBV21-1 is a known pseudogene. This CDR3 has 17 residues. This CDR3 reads CASPSLPPTGSNQPQHF. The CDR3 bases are TGTGCCAGCCCCTCCCTTCCGCCAACAGGTAGCAATCAGCCCCAGCATTTT.

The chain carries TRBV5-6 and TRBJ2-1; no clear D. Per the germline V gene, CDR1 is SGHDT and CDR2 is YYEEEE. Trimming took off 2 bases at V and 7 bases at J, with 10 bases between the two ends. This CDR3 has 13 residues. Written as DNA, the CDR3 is TGTGCCAGCAGCTTAGGACGGAAAAATGAGCAGTTCTTC. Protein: CASSLGRKNEQFF.

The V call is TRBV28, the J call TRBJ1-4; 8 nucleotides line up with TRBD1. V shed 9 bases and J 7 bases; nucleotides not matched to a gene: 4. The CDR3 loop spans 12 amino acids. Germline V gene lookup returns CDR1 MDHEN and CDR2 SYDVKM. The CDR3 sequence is CASRTGLEKLFF. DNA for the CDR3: TGTGCCAGTCGGACAGGGCTTGAAAAACTGTTTTTT.

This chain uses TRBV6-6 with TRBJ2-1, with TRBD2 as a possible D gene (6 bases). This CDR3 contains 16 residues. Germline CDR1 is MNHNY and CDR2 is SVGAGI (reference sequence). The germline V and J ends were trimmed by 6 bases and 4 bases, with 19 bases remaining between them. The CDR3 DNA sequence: TGTGCCAGCAGCCCGACCGGGACTGGACTTTACAATGAGCAGTTCTTC. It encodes CASSPTGTGLYNEQFF.

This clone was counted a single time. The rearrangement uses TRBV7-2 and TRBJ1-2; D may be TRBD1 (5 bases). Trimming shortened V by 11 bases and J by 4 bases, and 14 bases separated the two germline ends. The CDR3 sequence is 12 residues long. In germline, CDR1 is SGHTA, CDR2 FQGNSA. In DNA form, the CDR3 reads TGTGCCGCATACGGGACTCGCTATGGCTACACCTTC. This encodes CAAYGTRYGYTF.

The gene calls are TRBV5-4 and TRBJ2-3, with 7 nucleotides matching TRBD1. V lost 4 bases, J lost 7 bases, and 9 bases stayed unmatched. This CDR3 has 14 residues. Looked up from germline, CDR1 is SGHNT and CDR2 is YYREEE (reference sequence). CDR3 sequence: CASSAGTVTNTQYF. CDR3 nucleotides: TGTGCCAGCAGCGCCGGGACAGTGACTAATACGCAGTATTTT.

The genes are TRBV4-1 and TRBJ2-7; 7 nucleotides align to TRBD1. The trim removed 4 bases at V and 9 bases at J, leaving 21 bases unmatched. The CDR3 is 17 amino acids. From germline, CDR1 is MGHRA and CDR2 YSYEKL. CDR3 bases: TGCGCCAGCAGCCGCCTCCAATTAGGGGACAGTGTCCCGAGGCAGTACTTC. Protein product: CASSRLQLGDSVPRQYF.

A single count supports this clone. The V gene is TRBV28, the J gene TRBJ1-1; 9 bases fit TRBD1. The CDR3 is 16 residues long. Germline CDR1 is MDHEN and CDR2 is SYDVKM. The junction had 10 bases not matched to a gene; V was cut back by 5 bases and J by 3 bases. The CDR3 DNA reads TGTGCCAGCAGTATTTCCGCGACAGGGGGATACACTGAAGCTTTCTTT. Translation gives CASSISATGGYTEAFF.

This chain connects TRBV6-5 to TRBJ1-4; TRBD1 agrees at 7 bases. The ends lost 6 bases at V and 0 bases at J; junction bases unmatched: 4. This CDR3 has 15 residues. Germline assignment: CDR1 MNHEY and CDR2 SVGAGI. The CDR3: CASSSTGATNEKLFF. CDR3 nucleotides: TGTGCCAGCAGCTCCACAGGGGCAACTAATGAAAAACTGTTTTTT.

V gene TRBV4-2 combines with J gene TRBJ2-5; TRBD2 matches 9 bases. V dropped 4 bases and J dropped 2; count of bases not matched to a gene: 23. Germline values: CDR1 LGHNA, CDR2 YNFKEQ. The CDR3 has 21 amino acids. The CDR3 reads CASSPRGGLAGDSGGQETQYF. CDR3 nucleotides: TGTGCCAGCAGCCCGAGGGGAGGTTTAGCGGGAGACAGTGGGGGGCAAGAGACCCAGTACTTC.

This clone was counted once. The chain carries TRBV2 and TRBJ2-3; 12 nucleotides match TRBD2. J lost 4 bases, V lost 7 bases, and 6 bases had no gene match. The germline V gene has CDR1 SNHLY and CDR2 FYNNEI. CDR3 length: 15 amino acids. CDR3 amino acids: CASIETSGRSDTQYF. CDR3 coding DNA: TGTGCCAGCATCGAGACTAGCGGGAGATCAGATACGCAGTATTTT.

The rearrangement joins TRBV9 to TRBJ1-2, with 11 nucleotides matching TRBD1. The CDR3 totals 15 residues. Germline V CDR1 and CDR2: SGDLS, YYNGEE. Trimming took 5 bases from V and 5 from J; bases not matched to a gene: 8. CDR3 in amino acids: CASSAGTGGEYGYTF. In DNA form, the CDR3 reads TGTGCCAGCAGTGCCGGGACAGGGGGAGAATATGGCTACACCTTC.

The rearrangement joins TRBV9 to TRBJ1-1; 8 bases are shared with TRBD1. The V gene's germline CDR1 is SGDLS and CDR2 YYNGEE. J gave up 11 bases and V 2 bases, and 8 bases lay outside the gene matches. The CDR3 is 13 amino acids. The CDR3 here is CASSVDWTGSAFF. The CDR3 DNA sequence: TGTGCCAGCAGCGTGGACTGGACAGGGTCCGCTTTCTTT. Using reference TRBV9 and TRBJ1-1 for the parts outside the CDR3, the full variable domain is DSGVTQTPKHLITATGQRVTLRCSPRSGDLSVYWYQQSLDQGLQFLIQYYNGEERAKGNILERFSAQQFPDLHSELNLSSLELGDSALYFCASSVDWTGSAFFGQGTRLTVV.

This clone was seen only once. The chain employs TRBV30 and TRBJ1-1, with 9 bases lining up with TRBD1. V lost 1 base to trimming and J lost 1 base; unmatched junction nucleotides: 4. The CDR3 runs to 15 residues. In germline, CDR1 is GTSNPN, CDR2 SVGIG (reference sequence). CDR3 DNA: TGTGCCTGGAGTGCGACGGACAGGGGGAACACTGAAGCTTTCTTT. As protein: CAWSATDRGNTEAFF. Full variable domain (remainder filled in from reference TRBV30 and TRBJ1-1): SQTIHQWPATLVQPVGSPLSLECTVEGTSNPNLYWYRQAAGRGLQLLFYSVGIGQISSEVPQNLSASRPQDRQFILSSKKLLLSDSGFYLCAWSATDRGNTEAFFGQGTRLTVV.

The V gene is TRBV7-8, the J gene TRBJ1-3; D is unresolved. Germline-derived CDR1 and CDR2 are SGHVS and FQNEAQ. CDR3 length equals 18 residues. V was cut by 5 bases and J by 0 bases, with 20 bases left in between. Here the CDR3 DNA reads TGTGCCAGCAGCCCCATGGAGGCAGTCCTTAGCTCTGGAAACACCATATATTTT. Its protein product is CASSPMEAVLSSGNTIYF.

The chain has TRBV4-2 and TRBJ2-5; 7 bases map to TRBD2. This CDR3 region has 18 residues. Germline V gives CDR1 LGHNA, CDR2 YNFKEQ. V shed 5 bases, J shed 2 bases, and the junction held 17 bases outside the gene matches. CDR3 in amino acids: CASSENTRASGSQETQYF. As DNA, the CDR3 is TGTGCCAGCAGCGAAAACACAAGGGCTAGCGGTTCACAAGAGACCCAGTACTTC.

The CDR3 sequence: CASSPITSPEVEETQYF. In nucleotides, the CDR3 is TGCGCCAGCAGCCCGATTACTAGCCCCGAAGTCGAAGAGACCCAGTACTTC. The chain recombines TRBV4-1 with TRBJ2-5; D is possibly TRBD2 (6 bases). CDR1 is MGHRA and CDR2 is YSYEKL in the germline V gene. This CDR3 has 17 residues. Trimming left V 4 bases short and J 3 bases short, with 21 bases between.

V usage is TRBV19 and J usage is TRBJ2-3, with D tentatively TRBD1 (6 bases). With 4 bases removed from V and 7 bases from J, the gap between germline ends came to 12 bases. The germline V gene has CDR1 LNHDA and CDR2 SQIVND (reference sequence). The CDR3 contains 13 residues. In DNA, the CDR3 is TGTGCCAGTAGTACCGACAGGCGTTATACGCAGTATTTT. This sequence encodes CASSTDRRYTQYF. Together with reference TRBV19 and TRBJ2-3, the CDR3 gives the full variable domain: DGGITQSPKYLFRKEGQNVTLSCEQNLNHDAMYWYRQDPGQGLRLIYYSQIVNDFQKGDIAEGYSVSREKKESFPLTVTSAQKNPTAFYLCASSTDRRYTQYFGPGTRLTVL.

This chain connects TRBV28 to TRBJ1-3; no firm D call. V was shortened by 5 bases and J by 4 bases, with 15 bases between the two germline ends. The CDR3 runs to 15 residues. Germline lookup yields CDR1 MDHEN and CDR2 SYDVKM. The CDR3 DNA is TGTGCCAGCAGTCCCGAGCGGGGAGGGGGAAACACCATATATTTT. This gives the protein CASSPERGGGNTIYF.

CDR3 sequence reads: CASSPEVGGAGANVLTF. The CDR3 coding sequence is TGTGCCAGCAGCCCGGAGGTAGGGGGTGCCGGGGCCAACGTCCTGACTTTC. The chain is built from TRBV25-1 and TRBJ2-6; TRBD1 is a possible D gene (6 bases). The CDR3 sequence is 17 residues long. CDR1 and CDR2 from the germline V gene are MGHDK and SYGVNS. With 6 bases removed from V and 4 bases from J, the gap between germline ends came to 19 bases.

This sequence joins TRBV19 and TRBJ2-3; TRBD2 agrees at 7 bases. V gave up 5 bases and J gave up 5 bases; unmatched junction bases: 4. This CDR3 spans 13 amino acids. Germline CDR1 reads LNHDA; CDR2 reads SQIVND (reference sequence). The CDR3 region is CASSGGRGDTQYF. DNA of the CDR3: TGTGCCAGTAGTGGCGGGAGAGGAGATACGCAGTATTTT.